Presented here are 21 T cell receptor beta chains from one specimen sequenced in a study of naive and memory T cell subsets. Their cognate antigens are unknown. The beta constant-region primer was an equimolar mix of two oligonucleotides covering TRBC1 and TRBC2. Nested alpha and beta constant-region primers with the SP2 primer drove four PCR rounds on ligated cDNA. From the UMI-ligation and nested PCR reads, TCRdb called clonotypes with MiXCR, one entry per CDR3 protein. Found here are roughly 150,000 distinct CDR3 sequences, over 20% of them singletons; the top ten hold 0.09% to 0.13%. General study points: A few larger clonotypes appeared in naive repertoires, especially CD8, possibly memory cells re-expressing CD45RA.

The specimen sequenced was naive CD4+ T cells from blood. Receptors were obtained from a human donor in good health.

The table lists this clonotype with many counts. The CDR3 DNA reads as TGCAGTGCTAGAGATGCAGGGTACCAAGAGACCCAGTACTTC. Its translation: CSARDAGYQETQYF. The gene calls are TRBV20-1 and TRBJ2-5; TRBD1 might be the D (5 bases). V was pared by 0 bases and J by 0 bases, with 8 bases between. From germline, CDR1 is DFQATT and CDR2 SNEGSKA (reference sequence). The CDR3 is made up of 14 amino acids.

V and J are TRBV19 and TRBJ2-3; D perhaps matches TRBD1 (6 bases). Germline lookup yields CDR1 LNHDA and CDR2 SQIVND (reference sequence). V lost 7 bases to trimming and J lost 5 bases, with 16 bases between them. CDR3 length: 14 amino acids. In nucleotides, the CDR3 is TGTGCCAGTACCATAGGGGGAGTAGGAGATACGCAGTATTTT. Its protein is CASTIGGVGDTQYF.

The chain joins TRBV5-1 to TRBJ2-3; 9 nucleotides align to TRBD2. This CDR3 region has 15 residues. Germline values: CDR1 SGHRS, CDR2 YFSETQ. V dropped 4 bases and J dropped 2; count of bases not matched to a gene: 5. CDR3 DNA sequence: TGCGCCAGCAGCCTGACTAGCGGAATCACAGATACGCAGTATTTT. Protein sequence: CASSLTSGITDTQYF.

V is TRBV28 and J is TRBJ1-2; D remains ambiguous. V was clipped by 7 bases and J by 3 bases, with 9 bases between them. The germline gives CDR1 MDHEN, CDR2 SYDVKM. The CDR3 has 12 amino acids. The chain's CDR3 is CASNGMDYGYTF. The DNA for the CDR3 is TGTGCCAGCAATGGTATGGACTATGGCTACACCTTC.

The CDR3 sequence: CASSPDREGETQYF. The CDR3 DNA follows: TGCGCCAGCAGCCCGGACAGGGAAGGAGAGACCCAGTACTTC. The V and J genes are TRBV5-1 and TRBJ2-5; 8 positions agree with TRBD1. The V and J ends lost 4 bases and 4 bases, in that order; junction bases with no gene match: 6. CDR3 length: 14 residues. Germline V gives CDR1 SGHRS, CDR2 YFSETQ.

This clonotype was detected ten times or more. The chain employs TRBV5-1 and TRBJ2-4; D is possibly TRBD1 or TRBD2 (5 bases each). The germline gives CDR1 SGHRS, CDR2 YFSETQ. Between the trimmed V and J ends, which lost 4 bases and 5 bases, there was a span of 10 bases. This CDR3 comprises 13 residues. The CDR3 region is CASSRDGENIQYF. CDR3 sequence (DNA): TGCGCCAGCAGCCGGGACGGCGAAAACATTCAGTACTTC.

The chain carries TRBV3-1 and TRBJ2-7; D uncertain. The CDR3 totals 14 residues. Germline V gene data show CDR1 as LGHDT and CDR2 as YNNKEL (reference sequence). The V end was cut by 0 bases, the J end by 2 bases, with 8 bases between. The CDR3 reads CASSQDATAYEQYF. CDR3 bases: TGTGCCAGCAGCCAAGATGCCACCGCCTACGAGCAGTACTTC.

This clonotype has just a few counts. The chain couples TRBV7-8 to TRBJ2-1; unclear D gene. The CDR3 contains 13 residues. CDR1 SGHVS and CDR2 FQNEAQ come from the germline V gene. The V and J ends lost 2 bases and 4 bases respectively, with 6 bases between them. The CDR3 DNA is TGTGCCAGCAGCTTATTGCGGTACAATGAGCAGTTCTTC. The encoded protein is CASSLLRYNEQFF.

At least ten counts were recorded for this clonotype. The rearrangement uses TRBV20-1 and TRBJ2-5; possible D gene TRBD1, 6 bases. The V and J ends lost 4 bases and 5 bases respectively, with 14 bases between them. The CDR3 is 13 amino acids. Germline loops: CDR1 DFQATT, CDR2 SNEGSKA (reference sequence). CDR3 residues: CSAKYTGRETQYF. DNA of the CDR3: TGCAGTGCTAAGTATACAGGGCGGGAGACCCAGTACTTC.

The gene calls are TRBV6-2 or TRBV6-3 and TRBJ2-7; 7 bases line up with TRBD1. CDR1 and CDR2 (germline): MNHEY, SVGEGT. CDR3 length equals 13 residues. The J segment lost 13 bases and the V segment lost 6 bases, leaving 15 bases of the junction unmatched. The chain's CDR3 is CASSHPPSGGVYF. The CDR3 DNA sequence: TGTGCCAGCAGCCACCCTCCTTCAGGGGGAGTTTACTTC.

The V gene is TRBV29-1, the J gene TRBJ2-7; tentative D call: TRBD1 (6 bases). The CDR3 has 14 residues. Germline V gene sequence: CDR1 SQVTM, CDR2 ANQGSEA. V gave up 7 bases and J gave up 7 bases, with 23 bases separating them. The CDR3 region is CSAPLPGHPGEQYF. The CDR3 coding sequence is TGCAGCGCCCCGCTTCCGGGACATCCCGGGGAGCAGTACTTC.

This clonotype was counted a single time. As DNA, the CDR3 is TGTGCCAGCAGCCAAGGGGACAGGGGGCACTATGAGCAGTTCTTC. The encoded protein is CASSQGDRGHYEQFF. The chain has TRBV3-1 and TRBJ2-1; TRBD1 matches 12 bases. Per the germline V gene, CDR1 is LGHDT and CDR2 is YNNKEL (reference sequence). V was pared by 1 base and J by 8 bases, with 3 bases of the junction left unmatched. The CDR3 runs 15 residues.

This clonotype was detected many times. The CDR3 DNA reads as TGTGCCAGCAGTTACGGGGTTCGGAGCACAGATACGCAGTATTTT. Translating it yields CASSYGVRSTDTQYF. V is TRBV6-6 and J is TRBJ2-3; D unresolved. This CDR3 is built from 15 residues. Trimming left V 2 bases short and J 0 bases short, with 9 bases between. Germline assignment: CDR1 MNHNY and CDR2 SVGAGI (reference sequence).

The chain links TRBV6-6 to TRBJ1-2, with D possibly matching TRBD1 (5 bases). CDR1 and CDR2 (germline): MNHNY, SVGAGI (reference sequence). There are 15 residues in the CDR3. The ends were cut back, 5 bases at V and 3 bases at J, with 16 bases in the middle. The CDR3 spells CASSQWGEGYYGYTF. CDR3 DNA: TGTGCCAGCAGTCAGTGGGGGGAGGGGTACTATGGCTACACCTTC.

This clonotype was detected a few times. CDR3 nucleotides: TGCAGTGCTAGGCCGGACGCGTGGAGGGGAGAGACCCAGTACTTC. This gives the protein CSARPDAWRGETQYF. The genes are TRBV20-1 and TRBJ2-5, with D perhaps matching TRBD2 (6 bases). Trimming cost V 3 bases and J 4 bases, with 18 bases left between them. From germline, CDR1 is DFQATT and CDR2 SNEGSKA (reference sequence). This CDR3 comprises 15 residues.

This chain links TRBV28 with TRBJ2-1, with D perhaps TRBD1 or TRBD2 (8 bases each). The CDR3 spans 18 residues. V was cut by 10 bases and J by 2 bases, with 27 bases left in between. Per the germline V gene, CDR1 is MDHEN and CDR2 is SYDVKM. In DNA, the CDR3 is TGTGCCACCAACCCTACAGGGGGGACTAGTCATACCTACAATGAGCAGTTCTTC. Translation gives CATNPTGGTSHTYNEQFF.

This chain joins TRBV29-1 and TRBJ2-1, with 10 bases that match TRBD1. The V segment lost 7 bases and the J segment 4 bases; nucleotides outside the gene matches: 10. The CDR3 is 15 amino acids. In germline, CDR1 is SQVTM, CDR2 ANQGSEA. CDR3 coding DNA: TGCAGCGCCCCAGCCCCGGGACAGGGGTACAATGAGCAGTTCTTC. It is translated as CSAPAPGQGYNEQFF.

This clonotype has more than one count but fewer than ten. This chain connects TRBV5-1 to TRBJ2-1, with 11 bases identical to TRBD2. With V trimmed by 0 bases and J by 4 bases, 6 bases remained unmatched. The CDR3 runs to 17 residues. Germline CDR1 is SGHRS and CDR2 is YFSETQ. The CDR3 region has the DNA TGCGCCAGCAGCTTGGGACTAGCGGGAACGGAATACAATGAGCAGTTCTTC. It yields the protein CASSLGLAGTEYNEQFF.

This clonotype has only a few counts. The chain has TRBV27 and TRBJ2-5; perhaps D is TRBD1 or TRBD2 (5 bases each). Trimming took off 6 bases at V and 5 bases at J, with 13 bases between the two ends. The CDR3 length is 13 residues. CDR1 MNHEY and CDR2 SMNVEV come from the germline V gene (reference sequence). In DNA, the CDR3 is TGTGCCAGCAGAGACTGGGGGAGTGAGACCCAGTACTTC. Protein: CASRDWGSETQYF.

The J gene is TRBJ1-1, the V gene TRBV6-6, with a possible D match to TRBD1 (5 bases). Germline V gives CDR1 MNHNY, CDR2 SVGAGI (reference sequence). The CDR3 runs 15 residues. Trimming cost V 1 base and J 3 bases, with 12 bases left between them. The CDR3: CASSYFQGGHTEAFF. CDR3 in DNA: TGTGCCAGCAGTTACTTTCAGGGTGGGCACACTGAAGCTTTCTTT.

CDR3 sequence: CSVETGIYEQYF. The CDR3 DNA follows: TGCAGCGTTGAGACAGGGATCTACGAGCAGTACTTC. V and J are TRBV29-1 and TRBJ2-7, with 7 nucleotides matching TRBD1. V shed 3 bases, J shed 3 bases, and the junction held 2 bases outside the gene matches. Germline V gene lookup returns CDR1 SQVTM and CDR2 ANQGSEA. The CDR3 runs 12 residues.